This TCR beta chain was sequenced during a study of Graves' ophthalmopathy and Graves' hyperthyroidism. Overall study findings and caveats: Ophthalmopathy and stable hyperthyroidism were discriminated by a 13-signature model, with about 91% sensitivity and nearly 84% specificity.

There are many counts of this clonotype. What it binds is not known. Transcripts of RNA were the source for amplifying TCR beta CDR3 regions. HTBI-primed RT-PCR formed the first round, and a multiplex PCR formed the second. TCRdb analysed the multiplex PCR reads with MiXCR anew, one entry per CDR3 protein. The sample has roughly 1.1 million distinct CDR3 sequences, less than 45% seen once. Sequenced input: peripheral blood or thyroid tissue (not recorded which). The origin of this receptor is an adult man with Graves' hyperthyroidism.

The CDR3 bases are TGTGCCAGCAGCTTAGGGGTGGCAGGGTATCAGCCCCAGCATTTT. Translation: CASSLGVAGYQPQHF. The chain uses TRBV7-2 and TRBJ1-5; perhaps TRBD1 as D (5 bases). Trimming took 1 base from V and 5 from J, leaving 12 bases between them. There are 15 residues in the CDR3. Germline V gene data show CDR1 as SGHTA and CDR2 as FQGNSA.